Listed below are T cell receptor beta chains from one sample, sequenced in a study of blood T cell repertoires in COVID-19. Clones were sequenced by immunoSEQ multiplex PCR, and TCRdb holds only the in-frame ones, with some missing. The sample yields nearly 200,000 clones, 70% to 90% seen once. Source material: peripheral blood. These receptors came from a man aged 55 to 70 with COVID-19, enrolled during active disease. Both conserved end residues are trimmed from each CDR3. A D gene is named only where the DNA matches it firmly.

ASSPDRIPGNTIY,TRBV11-2,NA
ASSSGQGYTEAF,TRBV5-1,TRBD1
ATSDRTGTGVDNEQF,TRBV24-1,TRBD1
ASSSFYEQY,TRBV7-9,NA
ASSPFGQGGNEQF,TRBV3-1/TRBV3-2,TRBD1
ASYDGGIGYEQY,TRBV10-2,NA
ASSRDRTNEKLF,TRBV4-3,TRBD1
ASRDRANYGYT,TRBV12-3/TRBV12-4,TRBD1
ASSPQGLYGYT,TRBV12-3/TRBV12-4,NA
ASSQGAGGYT,TRBV4-3,NA
ASKRTGVFEQY,TRBV28,TRBD1
ASSLNPGQITEAF,TRBV7-2,NA
ASSTGTALYGYT,TRBV7-9,TRBD1
ASSLMTSGRTHEQF,TRBV3-1/TRBV3-2,TRBD2
ASSFTGTEVSSTEAF,TRBV6-2/TRBV6-3,TRBD1
ASSSRRGTGVPDTQY,TRBV14,TRBD1
ASSLSGDTNTEAF,TRBV5-5,NA
ASSWDRGVDEQF,TRBV7-9,TRBD1
AGSIQGGTGELF,TRBV5-4,TRBD1
ASSPQGGNEQF,TRBV9,NA
ASSVGQNYSPLH,TRBV5-1,NA
ATSDSSGDRVNEQF,TRBV24-1,TRBD1
ASSLAGQGNEQY,TRBV5-1,TRBD1
ARSTELNTEAF,TRBV2,NA
ASSLWTGDNEQF,TRBV7-2,TRBD1
ASSFSREGTEAF,TRBV5-1,NA
ASSLPPRELEKLF,TRBV11-3,NA